This paragraph reports one TCR beta chain. The CDR3 has 16 amino acids. V was clipped by 3 bases and J by 9 bases; unmatched bases: 10. The V gene's germline CDR1 is LNHDA and CDR2 SQIVND (reference sequence). This sample is drawn from a study of blood T cell repertoires in COVID-19. Study-level background: Samples came from the United States, Italy and Spain, spanning acute and convalescent COVID-19. PBMCs, B-cell-depleted T cells, or T cells provided the cDNA or gDNA that made up the material.

Per the authors' pipeline: Researchers report that nucleated cell counts were estimated from reference gene primer amplification. Profiling relied on immunoSEQ multiplex PCR, and the TCRdb table lists in-frame clones only, not all of them. For V, J and clone size, that table is used; D and trimming come from the DNA. The sample contains tens of thousands of clones, roughly 90% of which appear only once. The sample consisted of peripheral blood. The sequence derives from a woman aged 80 or over with active or convalescent COVID-19. This chain connects TRBV19 to TRBJ1-6; 8 bases map to TRBD1. The CDR3, as DNA: TGTGCCAGTAGTATTAATGGCGGACAGGGAGGTTCACCCCTCCACTTT. This gives the protein CASSINGGQGGSPLHF.